This is a list of T cell receptor beta chains from one sample in a study of OX40 agonist ivuxolimab in advanced cancers. The table came from immunoSEQ multiplex PCR; TCRdb's copy has only in-frame clones and leaves some out. The sample carries approximately 69,000 clones, 84% recorded once. The source material was CD4+ or CD8+ T cells sorted from blood, sampled in a trial of the OX40 agonist ivuxolimab. The receptor source for this set is an adult with an advanced solid tumor such as melanoma, head and neck, liver or kidney cancer. CDR3s include the opening cysteine and the closing phenylalanine or tryptophan. The order of the fields is V gene, clone size, D gene, J gene, CDR3 protein, CDR3 DNA. The D gene is left open where the match is weak. Part of the rows lack a size; the others show once, few, many or a class for expanded clones.

V gene: TRBV7-2
clone size: .
D gene: .
J gene: TRBJ1-1
CDR3 protein: CASSSYNTEAFF
CDR3 DNA: TGTGCCAGCAGCTCCTATAACACTGAAGCTTTCTTT

V gene: TRBV7-8
clone size: .
D gene: .
J gene: TRBJ1-5
CDR3 protein: CASSLGRWDQPQHF
CDR3 DNA: TGTGCCAGCAGCTTAGGCAGGTGGGATCAGCCCCAGCATTTT

V gene: TRBV6-5
clone size: .
D gene: .
J gene: TRBJ1-2
CDR3 protein: CASSYGLYGYTF
CDR3 DNA: TGTGCCAGCAGTTACGGCCTCTATGGCTACACCTTC

V gene: TRBV9
clone size: once
D gene: .
J gene: TRBJ2-5
CDR3 protein: CASSVNLGETQYF
CDR3 DNA: TGTGCCAGCAGCGTAAACCTCGGGGAGACCCAGTACTTC

V gene: TRBV19
clone size: once
D gene: .
J gene: TRBJ2-2
CDR3 protein: CANLQHNTGELFF
CDR3 DNA: TGTGCCAACCTACAGCATAACACCGGGGAGCTGTTTTTT

V gene: TRBV4-1
clone size: .
D gene: .
J gene: TRBJ1-6
CDR3 protein: CASSQDWGVSYNSPLHF
CDR3 DNA: TGCGCCAGCAGCCAAGATTGGGGGGTCTCCTATAATTCACCCCTCCACTTT

V gene: TRBV4-3
clone size: few
D gene: .
J gene: TRBJ1-1
CDR3 protein: CASSQEGATEAFF
CDR3 DNA: TGCGCCAGCAGCCAAGAAGGGGCCACTGAAGCTTTCTTT

V gene: TRBV18
clone size: .
D gene: TRBD1
J gene: TRBJ2-7
CDR3 protein: CASSITTGDDEQYF
CDR3 DNA: TGTGCCAGCTCCATCACCACAGGGGACGACGAGCAGTACTTC

V gene: TRBV28
clone size: .
D gene: TRBD1
J gene: TRBJ2-7
CDR3 protein: CASSYRGALVYEQYF
CDR3 DNA: TGTGCCAGCAGTTACAGGGGCGCGCTGGTCTACGAGCAGTACTTC

V gene: TRBV19
clone size: .
D gene: .
J gene: TRBJ2-7
CDR3 protein: CASSSAGAGLYEQYF
CDR3 DNA: TGTGCCAGTAGTTCCGCCGGGGCAGGGCTCTACGAGCAGTACTTC

V gene: TRBV5-6
clone size: .
D gene: TRBD2
J gene: TRBJ2-7
CDR3 protein: CASSLLAGSDYEQYF
CDR3 DNA: TGTGCCAGCAGCTTGCTAGCGGGATCGGACTACGAGCAGTACTTC

V gene: TRBV30
clone size: .
D gene: .
J gene: TRBJ1-2
CDR3 protein: CAWSARGTGYTF
CDR3 DNA: TGTGCCTGGAGTGCACGGGGGACTGGCTACACCTTC

V gene: TRBV7-9
clone size: .
D gene: .
J gene: TRBJ1-2
CDR3 protein: CASSLAPVNYGYTF
CDR3 DNA: TGTGCCAGCAGCTTAGCCCCGGTTAACTATGGCTACACCTTC

V gene: TRBV7-2
clone size: few
D gene: .
J gene: TRBJ2-7
CDR3 protein: CASSPRHNEQYF
CDR3 DNA: TGTGCCAGCAGCCCTCGACATAACGAGCAGTACTTC

V gene: TRBV5-6
clone size: .
D gene: .
J gene: TRBJ2-7
CDR3 protein: CASSQGPSWGYEQYF
CDR3 DNA: TGTGCCAGCAGCCAGGGACCTAGCTGGGGCTACGAGCAGTACTTC

V gene: TRBV30
clone size: .
D gene: .
J gene: TRBJ2-7
CDR3 protein: CAWSLTDPSGEQYF
CDR3 DNA: TGTGCCTGGAGTCTAACGGATCCCTCGGGGGAGCAGTACTTC

V gene: TRBV11-1
clone size: once
D gene: TRBD2
J gene: TRBJ2-7
CDR3 protein: CASSPPTSGGAYEQYF
CDR3 DNA: TGTGCCAGCAGCCCGCCCACTAGCGGGGGGGCCTACGAGCAGTACTTC

V gene: TRBV5-6
clone size: .
D gene: TRBD2
J gene: TRBJ2-7
CDR3 protein: CASSRHPGLVSYEQYF
CDR3 DNA: TGTGCCAGCAGCCGCCACCCGGGACTAGTCTCCTACGAGCAGTACTTC

V gene: TRBV25-1
clone size: .
D gene: .
J gene: TRBJ2-5
CDR3 protein: CASSEPRLSQETQYF
CDR3 DNA: TGTGCCAGCAGTGAGCCTAGACTATCGCAAGAGACCCAGTACTTC

V gene: TRBV6-6
clone size: once
D gene: .
J gene: TRBJ2-7
CDR3 protein: CASSWAGSYEQYF
CDR3 DNA: TGTGCCAGCAGTTGGGCCGGGTCCTACGAGCAGTACTTC

V gene: TRBV7-2
clone size: .
D gene: .
J gene: TRBJ1-5
CDR3 protein: CASSLWGGPNQPQHF
CDR3 DNA: TGTGCCAGCAGCTTATGGGGGGGCCCCAATCAGCCCCAGCATTTT

V gene: TRBV7-2
clone size: .
D gene: .
J gene: TRBJ1-1
CDR3 protein: CASSSGTGLEAFF
CDR3 DNA: TGTGCCAGCAGCTCAGGAACAGGGCTTGAAGCTTTCTTT

V gene: TRBV7-2
clone size: .
D gene: .
J gene: TRBJ2-3
CDR3 protein: CASSPRTDTQYF
CDR3 DNA: TGTGCCAGCAGCCCCCGCACAGATACGCAGTATTTT

V gene: TRBV7-9
clone size: .
D gene: .
J gene: TRBJ2-5
CDR3 protein: CASSSPMGLEETQYF
CDR3 DNA: TGTGCCAGCAGCTCCCCGATGGGACTTGAAGAGACCCAGTACTTC

V gene: TRBV6-1
clone size: few
D gene: .
J gene: TRBJ1-5
CDR3 protein: CASSVQQPQHF
CDR3 DNA: TGTGCCAGCAGTGTCCAGCAGCCCCAGCATTTT

V gene: TRBV10-3
clone size: few
D gene: .
J gene: TRBJ1-1
CDR3 protein: CAISDDRTEAFF
CDR3 DNA: TGTGCCATCAGTGACGACAGGACTGAAGCTTTCTTT

V gene: TRBV7-7
clone size: .
D gene: .
J gene: TRBJ2-3
CDR3 protein: CASSLVQTDTQYF
CDR3 DNA: TGTGCTAGCAGCTTAGTTCAGACAGATACGCAGTATTTT

V gene: TRBV5-1
clone size: .
D gene: .
J gene: TRBJ2-5
CDR3 protein: CASSSDTGAVTQYF
CDR3 DNA: TGCGCCAGCAGCTCGGACACGGGTGCCGTGACCCAGTACTTC

V gene: TRBV18
clone size: .
D gene: .
J gene: TRBJ2-1
CDR3 protein: CASSPPSGKGREQFF
CDR3 DNA: TGTGCCAGCTCACCACCGTCGGGTAAGGGGCGAGAGCAGTTCTTC

V gene: TRBV18
clone size: .
D gene: .
J gene: TRBJ1-2
CDR3 protein: CASSPLDAQLYGYTF
CDR3 DNA: TGTGCCAGCTCACCACTAGACGCACAGCTCTATGGCTACACCTTC

V gene: TRBV9
clone size: .
D gene: TRBD1
J gene: TRBJ2-3
CDR3 protein: CASSVEGQADTQYF
CDR3 DNA: TGTGCCAGCAGCGTAGAGGGACAGGCCGATACGCAGTATTTT

V gene: TRBV2
clone size: .
D gene: .
J gene: TRBJ2-2
CDR3 protein: CASRLDPGNTGELFF
CDR3 DNA: TGTGCCAGCAGGCTAGACCCAGGGAACACCGGGGAGCTGTTTTTT

V gene: TRBV5-1
clone size: .
D gene: .
J gene: TRBJ2-7
CDR3 protein: CASSLDQGVSYEQYF
CDR3 DNA: TGCGCCAGCAGCTTGGACCAGGGAGTATCCTACGAGCAGTACTTC

V gene: TRBV29-1
clone size: .
D gene: .
J gene: TRBJ2-3
CDR3 protein: CSVNRGDTQYF
CDR3 DNA: TGCAGCGTCAACCGGGGGGATACGCAGTATTTT

V gene: TRBV6-5
clone size: .
D gene: TRBD1
J gene: TRBJ1-4
CDR3 protein: CASRPQGDNEKLFF
CDR3 DNA: TGTGCCAGCAGACCTCAGGGGGATAATGAAAAACTGTTTTTT

V gene: TRBV7-8
clone size: .
D gene: .
J gene: TRBJ2-5
CDR3 protein: CASSLAETQYF
CDR3 DNA: TGTGCCAGCAGCTTAGCTGAGACCCAGTACTTC

V gene: TRBV30
clone size: .
D gene: .
J gene: TRBJ1-3
CDR3 protein: CAWSVSGNTIYF
CDR3 DNA: TGTGCCTGGAGCGTGTCTGGAAACACCATATATTTT

V gene: TRBV10-3
clone size: once
D gene: .
J gene: TRBJ1-2
CDR3 protein: CAISVKGPNYGYTF
CDR3 DNA: TGTGCCATCAGTGTGAAGGGCCCTAACTATGGCTACACCTTC

V gene: TRBV7-2
clone size: .
D gene: .
J gene: TRBJ1-2
CDR3 protein: CASSPGSGGYTF
CDR3 DNA: TGTGCCAGCAGCCCCGGGTCTGGGGGCTACACCTTC

V gene: TRBV2
clone size: .
D gene: TRBD1
J gene: TRBJ2-7
CDR3 protein: CASSEAGQGYHEQYF
CDR3 DNA: TGTGCCAGCAGTGAAGCGGGACAGGGGTATCACGAGCAGTACTTC

V gene: TRBV15
clone size: .
D gene: .
J gene: TRBJ1-1
CDR3 protein: CATRGSGLNTEAFF
CDR3 DNA: TGTGCCACCAGGGGGTCGGGGTTGAACACTGAAGCTTTCTTT

V gene: TRBV7-2
clone size: .
D gene: .
J gene: TRBJ1-1
CDR3 protein: CASSLGFQNTEAFF
CDR3 DNA: TGTGCCAGCAGCTTAGGCTTTCAAAACACTGAAGCTTTCTTT

V gene: TRBV19
clone size: .
D gene: .
J gene: TRBJ2-2
CDR3 protein: CASRILGTGELFF
CDR3 DNA: TGTGCCAGTAGGATTCTTGGGACCGGGGAGCTGTTTTTT

V gene: TRBV21-1
clone size: .
D gene: .
J gene: TRBJ1-2
CDR3 protein: CASSRDPGQGAWGYTF
CDR3 DNA: TGTGCCAGCAGCCGCGATCCGGGACAGGGGGCGTGGGGCTACACCTTC

V gene: TRBV7-2
clone size: .
D gene: .
J gene: TRBJ1-2
CDR3 protein: CASSLVVVNYGYTF
CDR3 DNA: TGTGCCAGCAGCTTAGTGGTAGTTAACTATGGCTACACCTTC

V gene: TRBV6-1
clone size: .
D gene: .
J gene: TRBJ1-5
CDR3 protein: CASGPGVYSNQPQHF
CDR3 DNA: TGTGCCAGTGGGCCAGGGGTCTATAGCAATCAGCCCCAGCATTTT

V gene: TRBV6-5
clone size: few
D gene: .
J gene: TRBJ1-2
CDR3 protein: CASSLGRGGYTF
CDR3 DNA: TGTGCCAGCAGTCTCGGACGTGGGGGCTACACCTTC

V gene: TRBV18
clone size: few
D gene: .
J gene: TRBJ1-6
CDR3 protein: CASSSARDSPLHF
CDR3 DNA: TGTGCCAGCTCATCCGCCAGGGATTCACCCCTCCACTTT

V gene: TRBV11-3
clone size: .
D gene: .
J gene: TRBJ2-3
CDR3 protein: CASSLPGGTGTQYF
CDR3 DNA: TGTGCCAGCAGCTTACCGGGGGGCACGGGTACGCAGTATTTT

V gene: TRBV19
clone size: .
D gene: TRBD1
J gene: TRBJ1-2
CDR3 protein: CASSMSQGANYGYTF
CDR3 DNA: TGTGCCAGTAGTATGTCGCAGGGGGCTAACTATGGCTACACCTTC

V gene: TRBV10-3
clone size: .
D gene: TRBD2
J gene: TRBJ2-7
CDR3 protein: CAISEFSGGPYEQYF
CDR3 DNA: TGTGCCATCAGTGAGTTCAGCGGGGGACCTTACGAGCAGTACTTC

V gene: TRBV12-1
clone size: .
D gene: .
J gene: TRBJ1-5
CDR3 protein: CASSFRAVEPQHF
CDR3 DNA: TGTGCCAGCAGCTTTCGGGCGGTAGAGCCCCAGCATTTT

V gene: TRBV14
clone size: .
D gene: .
J gene: TRBJ2-1
CDR3 protein: CASSLGGLRARIHEQFF
CDR3 DNA: TGTGCCAGCAGCCTCGGGGGACTCAGGGCCCGTATACATGAGCAGTTCTTC

V gene: TRBV6-1
clone size: .
D gene: .
J gene: TRBJ2-3
CDR3 protein: CASTGRDFLDTQYF
CDR3 DNA: TGTGCCAGCACCGGAAGGGACTTCTTAGATACGCAGTATTTT

V gene: TRBV29-1
clone size: .
D gene: .
J gene: TRBJ1-4
CDR3 protein: CSVARVATNEKLFF
CDR3 DNA: TGCAGCGTTGCCAGGGTAGCAACTAATGAAAAACTGTTTTTT

V gene: TRBV18
clone size: .
D gene: TRBD1
J gene: TRBJ1-1
CDR3 protein: CASSPQRDRRVGTEAFF
CDR3 DNA: TGTGCCAGCTCACCGCAACGGGACAGAAGGGTAGGGACTGAAGCTTTCTTT

V gene: TRBV7-8
clone size: .
D gene: .
J gene: TRBJ1-2
CDR3 protein: CASSLDWPPNYGYTF
CDR3 DNA: TGTGCCAGCAGCTTAGACTGGCCTCCTAACTATGGCTACACCTTC

V gene: TRBV5-1
clone size: .
D gene: TRBD1
J gene: TRBJ1-1
CDR3 protein: CASSSQGGMNTEAFF
CDR3 DNA: TGCGCCAGCAGCTCGCAGGGGGGAATGAACACTGAAGCTTTCTTT

V gene: TRBV27
clone size: .
D gene: TRBD2
J gene: TRBJ2-7
CDR3 protein: CASSPLAGPTYEQYF
CDR3 DNA: TGTGCCAGCAGCCCTCTAGCGGGTCCGACCTACGAGCAGTACTTC

V gene: TRBV4-1
clone size: .
D gene: .
J gene: TRBJ2-1
CDR3 protein: CASSQGSTAFNEQFF
CDR3 DNA: TGCGCCAGCAGCCAAGGGTCAACAGCTTTCAATGAGCAGTTCTTC